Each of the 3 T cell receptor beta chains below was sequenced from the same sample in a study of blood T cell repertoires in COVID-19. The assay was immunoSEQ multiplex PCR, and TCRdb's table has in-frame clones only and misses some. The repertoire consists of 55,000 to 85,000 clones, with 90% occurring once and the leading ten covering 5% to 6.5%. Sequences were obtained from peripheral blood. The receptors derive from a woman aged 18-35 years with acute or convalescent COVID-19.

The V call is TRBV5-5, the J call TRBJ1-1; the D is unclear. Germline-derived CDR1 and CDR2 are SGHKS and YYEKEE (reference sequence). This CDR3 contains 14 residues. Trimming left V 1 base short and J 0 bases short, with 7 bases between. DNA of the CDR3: TGTGCCAGCAGCTTGCTTAATATGAACACTGAAGCTTTCTTT. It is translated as CASSLLNMNTEAFF.

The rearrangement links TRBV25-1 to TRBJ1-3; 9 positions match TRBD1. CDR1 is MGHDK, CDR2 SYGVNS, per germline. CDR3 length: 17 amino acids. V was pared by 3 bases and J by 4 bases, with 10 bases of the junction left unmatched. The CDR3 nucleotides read TGTGCCAGCAGTGATTATGGAACAGGGGGCACCGGAAACACCATATATTTT. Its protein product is CASSDYGTGGTGNTIYF.

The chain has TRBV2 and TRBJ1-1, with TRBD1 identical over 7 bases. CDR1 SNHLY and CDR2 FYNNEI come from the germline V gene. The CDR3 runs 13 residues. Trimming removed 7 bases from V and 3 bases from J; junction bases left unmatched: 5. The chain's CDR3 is CASKETGYTEAFF. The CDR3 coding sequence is TGTGCCAGCAAGGAGACAGGGTACACTGAAGCTTTCTTT.